This TCR beta chain came from a study of T cell responses to AZD1222 COVID-19 vaccine. Comments on this clone: No antigen is known for it.

V was pared by 3 bases and J by 2 bases, with 10 bases between. The CDR3 sequence is 15 residues long. Germline V CDR1 and CDR2: LNHDA, SQIVND (reference sequence). The study, taken as a whole, reports: Targeting of unmutated variant regions was reportedly seen in nearly half of spike-specific TCRs. Regions 160-218 and 743-854 dominated among vaccine-associated CD4 TCRs spanning spike. Spike-specific TCR repertoires showed rising breadth and depth after two AZD1222 doses. White British people made up most donors, females outnumbered males, and clonal diversity was possibly underestimated.

TCRdb's table, derived via immunoSEQ multiplex PCR, lists solely in-frame clones and lacks some. Among some 150,000 clones listed, about 92% were seen once. This sequence originates from an adult who received the AZD1222 COVID-19 vaccine. This chain uses TRBV19 with TRBJ2-2, with a tentative D call TRBD1 (5 bases). The sample in question was peripheral blood, obtained 28 days after the second AZD1222 dose. The CDR3 reads CASSIGQANTGELFF. DNA of the CDR3: TGTGCCAGTAGTATCGGACAAGCTAACACCGGGGAGCTGTTTTTT.